This T cell receptor beta chain is drawn from a study of T-cell reconstitution after alpha-beta-depleted transplantation in children. Findings and limits, study-wide: About two months after transplant, alpha-beta T cells reportedly came from several hundred expanded graft clones.

The library targeted TCRbeta and was prepared with unique molecular identifiers. Using its own MiXCR run on the PCR reads, TCRdb lists one record per CDR3 protein. The sample carries about 160,000 distinct CDR3 sequences, 8.5% to 14% recorded once. V dropped 2 bases and J dropped 6 bases, with 6 bases sitting between them. CDR3 length: 13 amino acids. The V gene's germline CDR1 is KGHDR and CDR2 SFDVKD. This clonotype was observed at least ten times. What it binds is not known. The sequencing here drew on PBMCs, taken before TCRalphabeta/CD19-depleted stem cell transplant. The chain employs TRBV24-1 and TRBJ2-2, with D possibly being TRBD1 (5 bases). The TCR was taken from a boy aged 2 to 10 with acute myeloid leukemia, due to receive a stem cell transplant. The CDR3 spells CATSDSGPGELFF. The CDR3 DNA follows: TGTGCCACCAGTGATTCAGGGCCCGGGGAGCTGTTTTTT.